These 17 T cell receptor beta chains originate from one sample sequenced in a study of T cell changes during pregnancy in multiple sclerosis. Produced via immunoSEQ multiplex PCR; TCRdb's table is partial and in-frame only. The sample includes 30,000 to 40,000 clones, 85% to 90% of them seen just once. The sequencing here drew on CD4+ T cells from peripheral blood mononuclear cells, taken before pregnancy. Receptor source: a female donor with multiple sclerosis, enrolled in a pregnancy study.

The chain combines TRBV7-2 with TRBJ1-1; a possible D gene is TRBD1 (5 bases). Per the germline V gene, CDR1 is SGHTA and CDR2 is FQGNSA. Trimming removed 2 bases at V and 12 bases at J, with 10 bases between. The CDR3 is made up of 11 amino acids. CDR3 region: CASSLRGGTFF. As DNA, the CDR3 is TGTGCCAGCAGCTTAAGGGGTGGGACTTTCTTT.

The V gene is TRBV5-1, the J gene TRBJ2-1; 8 bases are shared with TRBD1. The CDR3 is 13 residues long. Germline trimming cut 5 bases from V and 10 bases from J; bases unmatched to any gene: 8. Germline V CDR1 and CDR2: SGHRS, YFSETQ. CDR3: CASSSQGAREQFF. The CDR3 DNA sequence: TGCGCCAGCAGTTCCCAGGGGGCAAGGGAGCAGTTCTTC.

The chain employs TRBV28 and TRBJ1-5, with D maybe TRBD1 (5 bases). Per germline, CDR1 MDHEN and CDR2 SYDVKM. The CDR3 extends over 15 amino acids. Trimming took 6 bases from V and 0 from J, leaving 12 bases between them. The CDR3 DNA reads as TGTGCCAGCAGCAACAGGCATTATAGCAATCAGCCCCAGCATTTT. This translates into CASSNRHYSNQPQHF.

This clone was seen only a few times. The chain links TRBV11-2 to TRBJ2-3; possible D gene TRBD2, 6 bases. The germline CDR1 and CDR2 sequences are SGHAT and FQNNGV. V was pared by 3 bases and J by 2 bases, with 12 bases between. The CDR3 loop spans 15 amino acids. This CDR3 reads CASSFLSGYTDTQYF. For the CDR3, the DNA is TGTGCCAGCAGCTTCCTTAGCGGCTACACAGATACGCAGTATTTT.

The chain links TRBV7-3 to TRBJ2-1; 7 bases align to TRBD2. Losses at the gene ends were 5 bases for V and 5 bases for J; bases not matched to a gene: 6. Per the germline V gene, CDR1 is SGHTA and CDR2 is FQGTGA. The CDR3 runs to 14 residues. The CDR3 DNA reads as TGTGCCAGCAGCCCCCGGACTAGGGACAATGAGCAGTTCTTC. It specifies CASSPRTRDNEQFF. Full variable domain (missing parts from reference TRBV7-3 and TRBJ2-1): GAGVSQTPSNKVTEKGKYVELRCDPISGHTALYWYRQSLGQGPEFLIYFQGTGAADDSGLPNDRFFAVRPEGSVSTLKIQRTERGDSAVYLCASSPRTRDNEQFFGPGTRLTVL.

V gene TRBV28 combines with J gene TRBJ1-2, with D uncertain. The CDR3 is 14 residues long. V lost 2 bases and J lost 4, with 11 bases in between. Germline values: CDR1 MDHEN, CDR2 SYDVKM. The CDR3, as DNA: TGTGCCAGCAGTTTAGCCGGGGAGGTCTATGGCTACACCTTC. This translates into CASSLAGEVYGYTF.

This clone was seen a single time. V and J are TRBV15 and TRBJ2-6; D perhaps matches TRBD2 (5 bases). V shed 0 bases and J shed 0 bases, with 6 bases lying between them. The germline V gene encodes CDR1 LNHNV and CDR2 YYDKDF (reference sequence). The CDR3 runs to 16 residues. CDR3 sequence reads: CATSRDAGSGANVLTF. The CDR3, as DNA: TGTGCCACCAGCAGAGATGCGGGCTCTGGGGCCAACGTCCTGACTTTC.

The chain couples TRBV10-2 to TRBJ2-3; 10 bases line up with TRBD2. Germline V gene sequence: CDR1 WSHSY, CDR2 SAAADI. CDR3 length equals 17 residues. V gave up 2 bases and J gave up 4 bases; unmatched junction bases: 9. CDR3 DNA: TGCGCCAGCAGTGAGAATTTTATTAGCGGGGGGTCAGATACGCAGTATTTT. Protein sequence: CASSENFISGGSDTQYF.

The V call is TRBV6-5, the J call TRBJ1-5; TRBD1 is a possible D gene (6 bases). Germline CDR1 and CDR2: MNHEY and SVGAGI. There are 14 residues in the CDR3. The V end was cut by 5 bases, the J end by 2 bases, with 10 bases between. CDR3 in DNA: TGTGCCAGCAGTGGGGCAGGGGGCAATCAGCCCCAGCATTTT. Translation: CASSGAGGNQPQHF.

This chain links TRBV2 with TRBJ2-2; a weak D match, TRBD2 (5 bases). Trimming stripped 7 bases from V and 5 bases from J, with 11 bases between. This CDR3 comprises 13 residues. CDR1 SNHLY and CDR2 FYNNEI come from the germline V gene. The CDR3 region has the DNA TGTGCCAGCAATGCGGAGGCAACCGGGGAGCTGTTTTTT. This codes for CASNAEATGELFF.

The rearrangement joins TRBV2 to TRBJ2-4; possible D gene TRBD2, 6 bases. The CDR3 runs 14 residues. In germline, CDR1 is SNHLY, CDR2 FYNNEI. The ends were cut back, 4 bases at V and 8 bases at J, with 15 bases in the middle. The CDR3 coding sequence is TGTGCCAGCAGTGCGACTCGGGCTAGCGACATTCAGTACTTC. Its protein is CASSATRASDIQYF.

The chain links TRBV11-3 to TRBJ2-1; TRBD2 matches 9 bases. Losses at the gene ends were 5 bases for V and 5 bases for J; bases not matched to a gene: 13. Germline V gene lookup returns CDR1 SGHNT and CDR2 YENEEA. The CDR3 totals 17 residues. The CDR3 nucleotides read TGTGCCAGCAGCCCCGCCTTGGCGGGGGGGCCGAACAATGAGCAGTTCTTC. It is translated as CASSPALAGGPNNEQFF.

This clone was counted a single time. V gene TRBV5-1 combines with J gene TRBJ2-1; D is perhaps TRBD1 (5 bases). The V end lost 0 bases, the J end lost 4 bases, and 8 bases lay between the germline ends. The CDR3 has 14 residues. Germline V gene data show CDR1 as SGHRS and CDR2 as YFSETQ. CDR3 sequence reads: CASSLAAGYNEQFF. The CDR3 bases are TGCGCCAGCAGCTTGGCCGCAGGGTACAATGAGCAGTTCTTC.

The V call is TRBV4-3, the J call TRBJ2-5; TRBD2 matches at 11 bases. The germline V gene has CDR1 LGHNA and CDR2 YSLEER. Germline trimming cut 1 base from V and 2 bases from J; bases unmatched to any gene: 6. This CDR3 comprises 17 residues. CDR3 loop: CASSQGLAGGGQETQYF. The CDR3, as DNA: TGCGCCAGCAGCCAAGGGCTAGCGGGGGGAGGGCAAGAGACCCAGTACTTC.

This sequence joins TRBV7-9 and TRBJ2-7; 7 nucleotides match TRBD2. The V gene end was trimmed by 5 bases and the J gene end by 6 bases; junction bases not matched to a gene: 13. Germline V CDR1 and CDR2: SEHNR, FQNEAQ (reference sequence). The CDR3 has 15 amino acids. In DNA, the CDR3 is TGTGCCAGCAGCCGGCGGGAGAGATCCTGGGGCGAGCAGTACTTC. Residues: CASSRRERSWGEQYF.

The genes are TRBV9 and TRBJ1-1; TRBD1 agrees at 7 bases. Unmatched junction bases numbered 5, after V lost 0 bases and J lost 6 bases. The CDR3 has 14 residues. The germline CDR1 and CDR2 sequences are SGDLS and YYNGEE. The CDR3 sequence is CASSVAGGVAEAFF. The CDR3 nucleotides are TGTGCCAGCAGCGTAGCAGGGGGAGTCGCTGAAGCTTTCTTT. The whole variable domain, remainder taken from reference TRBV9 and TRBJ1-1, is DSGVTQTPKHLITATGQRVTLRCSPRSGDLSVYWYQQSLDQGLQFLIQYYNGEERAKGNILERFSAQQFPDLHSELNLSSLELGDSALYFCASSVAGGVAEAFFGQGTRLTVV.

The rearrangement links TRBV5-5 to TRBJ1-5, with D perhaps TRBD1 (6 bases). CDR1 SGHKS and CDR2 YYEKEE come from the germline V gene (reference sequence). This CDR3 contains 16 residues. V was clipped by 1 base and J by 0 bases, with 11 bases between them. In DNA, the CDR3 is TGTGCCAGCAGCTTGAGGGGGACCTATAGCAATCAGCCCCAGCATTTT. Its translation: CASSLRGTYSNQPQHF.